These 17 T cell receptor beta chains came from one sample sequenced in a study of shared clonotypes between healthy human individuals. Data came from immunoSEQ multiplex PCR; TCRdb stores just in-frame clones and leaves some out. The data show about 2.3 million clones, 85% to 95% seen once. The sequencing input was naive CD4+ T cells from PBMCs. The subset here: CD45RA+ positively selected. Receptors were obtained from a man younger than 35 in good health. Some clones in this sample may be carry-over from other donors' samples.

V is TRBV6-1 and J is TRBJ1-1; perhaps TRBD1 as D (5 bases). Deletions cut 8 bases from V and 10 bases from J, with 23 bases between. The CDR3 extends over 14 amino acids. Germline values: CDR1 MNHNS, CDR2 SASEGT. CDR3 amino acids: CASEAGTMDPRAFF. CDR3 nucleotide sequence: TGTGCCAGCGAAGCCGGGACTATGGATCCCCGAGCTTTCTTT.

V and J are TRBV4-2 and TRBJ2-1, with 7 positions matching TRBD2. CDR1 LGHNA and CDR2 YNFKEQ come from the germline V gene. The CDR3 is made up of 16 amino acids. With V trimmed by 0 bases and J by 5 bases, 7 bases remained unmatched. In DNA, the CDR3 is TGTGCCAGCAGCCAAGATCGGGCTAGCGGACACAATGAGCAGTTCTTC. Its translation is CASSQDRASGHNEQFF.

The chain combines TRBV7-3 with TRBJ2-5; D may be TRBD2 (6 bases). Germline V gene lookup returns CDR1 SGHTA and CDR2 FQGTGA. This CDR3 is built from 13 residues. Between the trimmed V and J ends, which lost 8 bases and 1 base, there was a span of 11 bases. In DNA form, the CDR3 reads TGTGCCAGCTCCCGGGAGATCCAAGAGACCCAGTACTTC. Its translation: CASSREIQETQYF.

V usage is TRBV5-4 and J usage is TRBJ2-1, with D possibly being TRBD1 (6 bases). The CDR3 contains 13 residues. Germline V gene lookup returns CDR1 SGHNT and CDR2 YYREEE (reference sequence). V was shortened by 4 bases and J by 7 bases, with 12 bases between the two germline ends. DNA of the CDR3: TGTGCCAGCAGCCGCGGACAGTTGAATGAGCAGTTCTTC. Translation: CASSRGQLNEQFF.

This sequence joins TRBV30 and TRBJ1-2; the D is unclear. The germline V gene encodes CDR1 GTSNPN and CDR2 SVGIG (reference sequence). Trimming removed 1 base from V and 4 bases from J, with 16 bases in between. The CDR3 covers 15 residues. CDR3 sequence: CAWSDPRKGLYGYTF. The CDR3 DNA reads TGTGCCTGGAGTGACCCCAGAAAGGGCCTCTATGGCTACACCTTC.

V usage is TRBV11-3 and J usage is TRBJ2-3, with D perhaps being TRBD1 or TRBD2 (7 bases each). This CDR3 is built from 14 residues. The V end was cut by 5 bases, the J end by 4 bases, with 13 bases between. Per the germline V gene, CDR1 is SGHNT and CDR2 is YENEEA. CDR3 region: CASSQGGPADTQYF. CDR3 DNA sequence: TGTGCCAGCAGCCAGGGGGGGCCAGCAGATACGCAGTATTTT.

This clone showed up just once. The chain links TRBV10-3 to TRBJ2-1; tentatively, D is TRBD2 (5 bases). The CDR3 covers 14 residues. Trimming pared 10 bases from V and 0 bases from J, leaving 13 bases between. The V gene's germline CDR1 is ENHRY and CDR2 SYGVKD. The CDR3 region has the DNA TGTGCCACCGCGGGTGGGAGCTCCTACAATGAGCAGTTCTTC. Amino acid sequence: CATAGGSSYNEQFF.

The V and J genes are TRBV28 and TRBJ2-7; tentative D call: TRBD1 (5 bases). The CDR3 is made up of 13 amino acids. The germline V gene encodes CDR1 MDHEN and CDR2 SYDVKM. Deletions cut 7 bases from V and 2 bases from J, with 12 bases between. CDR3 loop: CASTTGHTYEQYF. CDR3 nucleotide sequence: TGTGCCAGCACCACCGGACACACCTACGAGCAGTACTTC.

The V gene is TRBV19, the J gene TRBJ1-5; D not certain. This CDR3 spans 15 amino acids. Per the germline V gene, CDR1 is LNHDA and CDR2 is SQIVND (reference sequence). V was pared by 2 bases and J by 3 bases, with 11 bases between. The chain's CDR3 is CASSIIRAYNQPQHF. The CDR3 bases are TGTGCCAGTAGTATAATCCGGGCTTACAATCAGCCCCAGCATTTT.

Turning to this clone: The same CDR3 arises from other DNA sequences in this sample as well. The chain has TRBV19 and TRBJ2-7; 10 bases map to TRBD2. The V gene's germline CDR1 is LNHDA and CDR2 SQIVND (reference sequence). This CDR3 spans 14 amino acids. The trim removed 1 base at V and 4 bases at J, leaving 1 base unmatched. CDR3 nucleotide sequence: TGTGCCAGTAGTATAGTAGCGGGAGGTTACGAGCAGTACTTC. It encodes CASSIVAGGYEQYF.

The genes are TRBV19 and TRBJ2-7; 7 bases are a match to TRBD1. CDR3 size: 15 residues. V lost 2 bases, J lost 6 bases, and 10 bases stayed unmatched. Germline lookup yields CDR1 LNHDA and CDR2 SQIVND (reference sequence). The CDR3 nucleotides are TGTGCCAGTAGTATAAAGGGGGCGCAAGTTTTCGAGCAGTACTTC. It encodes CASSIKGAQVFEQYF.

The chain links TRBV5-1 to TRBJ1-3; TRBD1 might be the D (6 bases). The length of the CDR3 is 15 residues. Per the germline V gene, CDR1 is SGHRS and CDR2 is YFSETQ. V was pared by 4 bases and J by 4 bases, with 15 bases between. The CDR3 coding sequence is TGCGCCAGCAGCCACACAGGGATCACCGGAAACACCATATATTTT. It is translated as CASSHTGITGNTIYF.

The rearrangement uses TRBV10-3 and TRBJ2-1; 9 nucleotides line up with TRBD2. Germline CDR1 and CDR2: ENHRY and SYGVKD. The V segment lost 3 bases and the J segment 6 bases; nucleotides outside the gene matches: 18. The CDR3 spans 19 residues. CDR3 sequence: CAISESPSGRPIRINEQFF. The CDR3 nucleotides read TGTGCCATCAGTGAAAGCCCAAGCGGGAGGCCTATACGAATCAATGAGCAGTTCTTC.

As DNA, the CDR3 is TGTGCCAGCAGCGTCCTAGGTGGGACAGCAAACTATGGCTACACCTTC. Amino acids: CASSVLGGTANYGYTF. The chain has TRBV5-6 and TRBJ1-2; 7 bases are shared with TRBD1. The ends lost 4 bases at V and 2 bases at J; junction bases unmatched: 11. Germline CDR1 reads SGHDT; CDR2 reads YYEEEE. The CDR3 runs 16 residues.

About this clone itself: The sample holds other DNA sequences that translate to the same CDR3. The chain employs TRBV20-1 and TRBJ2-7; weak D call: TRBD2 (6 bases). The germline CDR1 and CDR2 sequences are DFQATT and SNEGSKA (reference sequence). V lost 3 bases to trimming and J lost 4 bases, with 7 bases between them. The CDR3 spans 11 residues. In DNA, the CDR3 is TGCAGTGCTAGTCGGGGGTACGAGCAGTACTTC. It is translated as CSASRGYEQYF.

The V call is TRBV5-1, the J call TRBJ2-5; D perhaps matches TRBD2 (5 bases). The germline CDR1 and CDR2 sequences are SGHRS and YFSETQ. The CDR3 consists of 15 residues. V was shortened by 6 bases and J by 0 bases, with 15 bases between the two germline ends. CDR3 loop: CASTAADLYQETQYF. The CDR3 DNA reads as TGCGCCAGCACAGCAGCGGACCTGTACCAAGAGACCCAGTACTTC. Full variable domain (missing parts from reference TRBV5-1 and TRBJ2-5): KAGVTQTPRYLIKTRGQQVTLSCSPISGHRSVSWYQQTPGQGLQFLFEYFSETQRNKGNFPGRFSGRQFSNSRSEMNVSTLELGDSALYLCASTAADLYQETQYFGPGTRLLVL.

On this clone: One junction end disagrees with the germline gene, perhaps due to a read error. Distinct nucleotide sequences in the sample also encode this CDR3. V and J are TRBV7-9 and TRBJ2-2; TRBD2 agrees at 11 bases. From germline, CDR1 is SEHNR and CDR2 FQNEAQ (reference sequence). The CDR3 is 15 amino acids. DNA of the CDR3: TGTGCCAGCAGCCTAGCGGGAGGAAACACCGGGGAGCTGTTTTTT. The encoded protein is CASSLAGGNTGELFF.